Shown below are 19 T cell receptor beta chains from a single sample sequenced in a study of shared clonotypes between healthy human individuals. Using immunoSEQ multiplex PCR, the repertoire was profiled, and TCRdb retains in-frame clones only, with some absent. Found here are hundreds of thousands of clones, about 98% of them singletons; the top ten hold 0.3%. The naive CD8 population came from CD45RO-negative cells selected for CCR7, without terminally differentiated effector memory CD45RA+ cells. The sample was naive CD8+ T cells sorted from blood. All receptors derive from a man aged 25-40 years in good health.

The chain joins TRBV28 to TRBJ2-7, with TRBD1 matching 8 bases. This CDR3 spans 16 amino acids. With 3 bases clipped from V and 1 base from J, the junction kept 8 bases outside the gene matches. CDR1 is MDHEN and CDR2 is SYDVKM in the germline V gene. The CDR3 spells CASSFPSGQGSYEQYF. CDR3 coding DNA: TGTGCCAGCAGTTTCCCCTCCGGACAGGGATCCTACGAGCAGTACTTC. Supplemented by reference TRBV28 and TRBJ2-7, the full variable domain reads DVKVTQSSRYLVKRTGEKVFLECVQDMDHENMFWYRQDPGLGLRLIYFSYDVKMKEKGDIPEGYSVSREKKERFSLILESASTNQTSMYLCASSFPSGQGSYEQYFGPGTRLTVT.

CDR3 in amino acids: CASSLGQGAKNIQYF. In DNA form, the CDR3 reads TGTGCCAGCAGCTTGGGACAGGGGGCCAAAAACATTCAGTACTTC. This chain uses TRBV7-9 with TRBJ2-4; 10 positions match TRBD1. V shed 3 bases and J 1 base; nucleotides not matched to a gene: 0. Germline V gene lookup returns CDR1 SEHNR and CDR2 FQNEAQ (reference sequence). The CDR3 loop spans 15 amino acids. Full variable domain (missing parts from reference TRBV7-9 and TRBJ2-4): DTGVSQNPRHKITKRGQNVTFRCDPISEHNRLYWYRQTLGQGPEFLTYFQNEAQLEKSRLLSDRFSAERPKGSFSTLEIQRTEQGDSAMYLCASSLGQGAKNIQYFGAGTRLSVL.

This chain joins TRBV13 and TRBJ1-2; 7 bases are shared with TRBD1. CDR3 length equals 14 residues. From germline, CDR1 is PRHDT and CDR2 FYEKMQ (reference sequence). Germline trimming cut 5 bases from V and 4 bases from J; bases unmatched to any gene: 7. The CDR3 coding sequence is TGTGCCAGCAGCCTTAGGGGGCAAATCTATGGCTACACCTTC. It is translated as CASSLRGQIYGYTF.

Turning to this clone: Other DNA sequences from this sample encode an identical CDR3 as well. The CDR3 sequence: CASSLVGGYEQYF. The CDR3, as DNA: TGTGCCAGCAGCTTAGTCGGGGGGTACGAGCAGTACTTC. This chain uses TRBV11-2 with TRBJ2-7; TRBD2 aligns across 7 bases. Germline lookup yields CDR1 SGHAT and CDR2 FQNNGV. The CDR3 runs 13 residues. J was trimmed by 4 bases and V by 1 base; bases with no gene match: 1.

This chain uses TRBV7-9 with TRBJ1-2, with a tentative D call TRBD1 (6 bases). There are 15 residues in the CDR3. CDR1 and CDR2 from the germline V gene are SEHNR and FQNEAQ (reference sequence). V was cut by 4 bases and J by 1 base, with 13 bases left in between. CDR3 residues: CASSWGAVDNYGYTF. The CDR3 DNA follows: TGTGCCAGCAGCTGGGGGGCAGTTGATAACTATGGCTACACCTTC.

Only one count was recorded for this clone. V usage is TRBV5-6 and J usage is TRBJ2-1; D gene unclear. The CDR3 is 14 residues long. The V and J ends lost 1 base and 3 bases respectively, with 8 bases between them. Germline CDR1 and CDR2: SGHDT and YYEEEE. In nucleotides, the CDR3 is TGTGCCAGCAGCTTGAGTCAGAACTACAATGAGCAGTTCTTC. It specifies CASSLSQNYNEQFF.

This chain uses TRBV7-9 with TRBJ2-7, with a possible D match to TRBD2 (6 bases). The CDR3 extends over 16 amino acids. Germline-derived CDR1 and CDR2 are SEHNR and FQNEAQ (reference sequence). Trimming shortened V by 1 base and J by 4 bases, and 17 bases separated the two germline ends. CDR3 residues: CASSLGSGSQQYEQYF. The CDR3 DNA is TGTGCCAGCAGCTTAGGGAGCGGGTCCCAGCAATACGAGCAGTACTTC. The full variable domain, completed using reference TRBV7-9 and TRBJ2-7, is DTGVSQNPRHKITKRGQNVTFRCDPISEHNRLYWYRQTLGQGPEFLTYFQNEAQLEKSRLLSDRFSAERPKGSFSTLEIQRTEQGDSAMYLCASSLGSGSQQYEQYFGPGTRLTVT.

The CDR3 is CASSYGFAPPHNEQFF. The CDR3 nucleotides read TGTGCCAGCAGTTACGGTTTCGCCCCACCTCACAATGAGCAGTTCTTC. The genes are TRBV6-5 and TRBJ2-1, with no clear D. The CDR3 loop spans 16 amino acids. The V end lost 2 bases, the J end lost 5 bases, and 16 bases lay between the germline ends. Germline CDR1 MNHEY, CDR2 SVGAGI.

The genes are TRBV9 and TRBJ2-1, with D unresolved. Trimming cost V 4 bases and J 1 base, with 15 bases left between them. Germline V gives CDR1 SGDLS, CDR2 YYNGEE. The CDR3 loop spans 16 amino acids. CDR3 in DNA: TGTGCCAGCAGCCCGCCGAGAGGCCCGTCCTACAATGAGCAGTTCTTC. Translating it yields CASSPPRGPSYNEQFF.

The chain combines TRBV29-1 with TRBJ1-5, with D hard to call. This CDR3 comprises 13 residues. V was cut by 5 bases and J by 4 bases, with 12 bases left in between. Looked up from germline, CDR1 is SQVTM and CDR2 is ANQGSEA. CDR3 in amino acids: CSVSPGSNQPQHF. The DNA of the CDR3 is TGCAGCGTTAGTCCGGGGTCAAATCAGCCCCAGCATTTT.

The V and J genes are TRBV11-2 and TRBJ2-1; D uncertain. This CDR3 is 16 amino acids long. Germline V CDR1 and CDR2: SGHAT, FQNNGV. The ends were cut back, 0 bases at V and 8 bases at J, with 17 bases in the middle. CDR3 sequence reads: CASSLDILLVVDEQFF. DNA for the CDR3: TGTGCCAGCAGCTTAGATATTCTCCTGGTAGTCGATGAGCAGTTCTTC.

This clone was found once. J is TRBJ2-1 and V is TRBV6-6; TRBD2 matches 11 bases. Germline V gives CDR1 MNHNY, CDR2 SVGAGI (reference sequence). V was clipped by 4 bases and J by 6 bases; unmatched bases: 8. The CDR3 is 16 amino acids. CDR3 bases: TGTGCCAGCAGTTTAGCGGGAGGGCCTGGGCTCAATGAGCAGTTCTTC. Its translation: CASSLAGGPGLNEQFF.

This chain uses TRBV5-1 with TRBJ2-6; the match to TRBD1 covers 8 bases. V lost 4 bases and J lost 5; bases outside the gene matches: 5. The CDR3 runs 15 residues. Germline V gene sequence: CDR1 SGHRS, CDR2 YFSETQ. DNA of the CDR3: TGCGCCAGCAGCGCCGGACAGGGTTGGGCCAACGTCCTGACTTTC. This encodes CASSAGQGWANVLTF. Filled out from reference TRBV5-1 and TRBJ2-6, the complete variable domain reads KAGVTQTPRYLIKTRGQQVTLSCSPISGHRSVSWYQQTPGQGLQFLFEYFSETQRNKGNFPGRFSGRQFSNSRSEMNVSTLELGDSALYLCASSAGQGWANVLTFGAGSRLTVL.

This clone came up once. The gene calls are TRBV9 and TRBJ2-5; 9 bases are a match to TRBD2. Germline loops: CDR1 SGDLS, CDR2 YYNGEE. The CDR3 consists of 14 residues. V lost 1 base and J lost 4; bases outside the gene matches: 2. The CDR3 spells CASSVKLAGETQYF. In DNA form, the CDR3 reads TGTGCCAGCAGCGTAAAACTAGCGGGAGAGACCCAGTACTTC.

This clone was picked up one time. The rearrangement links TRBV28 to TRBJ2-1, with D unresolved. Trimming pared 7 bases from V and 0 bases from J, leaving 16 bases between. The germline CDR1 and CDR2 sequences are MDHEN and SYDVKM. CDR3 length equals 16 residues. In DNA form, the CDR3 reads TGTGCCAGCACCCCCTTCCGGCTGAGCTCCTACAATGAGCAGTTCTTC. It encodes CASTPFRLSSYNEQFF.

The rearrangement uses TRBV12-5 and TRBJ2-1; D might be TRBD2 (6 bases). Germline V gene data show CDR1 as LGHNT and CDR2 as FRNRAP. The CDR3 sequence is 13 residues long. Trimming shortened V by 3 bases and J by 10 bases, and 13 bases separated the two germline ends. The DNA for the CDR3 is TGTGCTAGTGGTTTCGGGGGTGGGCGGGAGCAGTTCTTC. Protein: CASGFGGGREQFF.

The CDR3 DNA is TGTGCCAGCAGCTCCACCGATAATCCCGGGTACGAGCAGTACTTC. It encodes CASSSTDNPGYEQYF. The chain joins TRBV7-9 to TRBJ2-7; D is uncertain. The germline CDR1 and CDR2 sequences are SEHNR and FQNEAQ (reference sequence). The V end was cut by 4 bases, the J end by 4 bases, with 17 bases between. CDR3 length: 15 amino acids.

Here the CDR3 DNA reads TGTGCCAGTAGTACCGTCCCGGGACTAGCGGGGCTTAACACCGGGGAGCTGTTTTTT. Translating it yields CASSTVPGLAGLNTGELFF. The V gene is TRBV19, the J gene TRBJ2-2, with 13 bases that match TRBD2. The V segment lost 4 bases and the J segment 2 bases; nucleotides outside the gene matches: 10. The CDR3 covers 19 residues. CDR1 and CDR2 from the germline V gene are LNHDA and SQIVND (reference sequence).

V gene TRBV28 combines with J gene TRBJ2-7; D remains ambiguous. The CDR3 is 11 residues long. V lost 8 bases and J 9 bases, leaving 14 bases between the germline ends. From germline, CDR1 is MDHEN and CDR2 SYDVKM. This CDR3 reads CASGTVRWQYF. CDR3 nucleotide sequence: TGTGCCAGCGGCACCGTCCGCTGGCAGTACTTC.